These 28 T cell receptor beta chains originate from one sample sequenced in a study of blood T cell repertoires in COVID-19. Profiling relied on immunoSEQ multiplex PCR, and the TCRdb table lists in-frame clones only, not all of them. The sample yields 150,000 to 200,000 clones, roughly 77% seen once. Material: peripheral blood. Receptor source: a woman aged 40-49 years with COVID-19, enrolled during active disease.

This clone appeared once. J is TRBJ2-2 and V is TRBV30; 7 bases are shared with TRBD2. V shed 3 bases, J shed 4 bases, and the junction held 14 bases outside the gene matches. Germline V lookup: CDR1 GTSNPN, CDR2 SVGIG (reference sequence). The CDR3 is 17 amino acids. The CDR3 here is CAWRGISSGHFTGELFF. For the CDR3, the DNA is TGTGCCTGGAGGGGTATTTCTAGCGGACACTTCACCGGGGAGCTGTTTTTT. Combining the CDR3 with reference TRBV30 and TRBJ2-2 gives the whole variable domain SQTIHQWPATLVQPVGSPLSLECTVEGTSNPNLYWYRQAAGRGLQLLFYSVGIGQISSEVPQNLSASRPQDRQFILSSKKLLLSDSGFYLCAWRGISSGHFTGELFFGEGSRLTVL.

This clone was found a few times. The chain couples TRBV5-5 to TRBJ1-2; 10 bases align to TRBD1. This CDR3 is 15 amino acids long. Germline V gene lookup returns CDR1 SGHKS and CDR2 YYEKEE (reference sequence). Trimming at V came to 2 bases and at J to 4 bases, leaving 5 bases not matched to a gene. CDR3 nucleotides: TGTGCCAGCAGCTTTCCGGGACAGGGGTTCTATGGCTACACCTTC. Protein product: CASSFPGQGFYGYTF.

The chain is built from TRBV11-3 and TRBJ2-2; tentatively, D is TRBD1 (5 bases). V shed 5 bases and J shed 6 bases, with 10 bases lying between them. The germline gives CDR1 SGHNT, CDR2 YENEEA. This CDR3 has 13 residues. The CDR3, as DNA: TGTGCCAGCAGCCCTCAGGGCGCCGGGGAGCTGTTTTTT. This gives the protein CASSPQGAGELFF.

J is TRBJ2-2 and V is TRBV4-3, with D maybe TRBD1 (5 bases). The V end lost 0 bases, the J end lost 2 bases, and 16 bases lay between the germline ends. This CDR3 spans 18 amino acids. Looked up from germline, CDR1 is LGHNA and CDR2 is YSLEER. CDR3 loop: CASSQDLQDTLNTGELFF. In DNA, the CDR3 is TGCGCCAGCAGCCAAGATCTCCAGGACACCTTAAACACCGGGGAGCTGTTTTTT.

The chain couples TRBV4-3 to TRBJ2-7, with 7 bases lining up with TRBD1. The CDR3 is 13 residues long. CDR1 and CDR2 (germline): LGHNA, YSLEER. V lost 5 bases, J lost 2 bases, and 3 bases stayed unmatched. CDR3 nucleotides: TGCGCCAGCAGCAGGGACAGAACCTACGAGCAGTACTTC. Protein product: CASSRDRTYEQYF.

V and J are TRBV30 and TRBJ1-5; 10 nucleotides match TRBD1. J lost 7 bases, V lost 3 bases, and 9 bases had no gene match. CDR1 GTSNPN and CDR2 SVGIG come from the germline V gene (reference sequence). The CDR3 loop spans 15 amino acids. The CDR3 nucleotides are TGTGCCTGGAGAATGCCCCGACAGGGGGCCCAGCCCCAGCATTTT. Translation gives CAWRMPRQGAQPQHF.

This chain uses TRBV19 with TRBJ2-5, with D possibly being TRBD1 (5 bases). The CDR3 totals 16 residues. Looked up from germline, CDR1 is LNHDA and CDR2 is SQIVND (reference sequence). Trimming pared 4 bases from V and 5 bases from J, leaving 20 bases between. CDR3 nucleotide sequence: TGTGCCAGTAGTACTCTTCAGGGTAGGGTAGGTGAGACCCAGTACTTC. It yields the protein CASSTLQGRVGETQYF.

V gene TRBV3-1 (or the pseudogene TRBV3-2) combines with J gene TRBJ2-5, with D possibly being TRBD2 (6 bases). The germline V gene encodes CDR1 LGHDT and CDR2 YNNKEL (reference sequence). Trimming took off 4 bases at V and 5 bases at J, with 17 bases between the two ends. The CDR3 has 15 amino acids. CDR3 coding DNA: TGTGCCAGCAGCCCGGGGGACTGGGAGACGGAGACCCAGTACTTC. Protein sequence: CASSPGDWETETQYF.

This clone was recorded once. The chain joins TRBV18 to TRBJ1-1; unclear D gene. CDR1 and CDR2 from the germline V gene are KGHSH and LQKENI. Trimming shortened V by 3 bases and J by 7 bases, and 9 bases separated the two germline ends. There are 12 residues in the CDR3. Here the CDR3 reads CASSPELSEAFF. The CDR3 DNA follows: TGTGCCAGCTCACCGGAGTTGAGTGAAGCTTTCTTT.

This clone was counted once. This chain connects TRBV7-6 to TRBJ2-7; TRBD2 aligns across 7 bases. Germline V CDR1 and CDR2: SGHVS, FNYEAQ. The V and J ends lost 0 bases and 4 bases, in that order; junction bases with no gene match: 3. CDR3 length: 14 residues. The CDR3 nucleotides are TGTGCCAGCAGCTTAGCGGGGGGGGAGTACGAGCAGTACTTC. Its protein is CASSLAGGEYEQYF.

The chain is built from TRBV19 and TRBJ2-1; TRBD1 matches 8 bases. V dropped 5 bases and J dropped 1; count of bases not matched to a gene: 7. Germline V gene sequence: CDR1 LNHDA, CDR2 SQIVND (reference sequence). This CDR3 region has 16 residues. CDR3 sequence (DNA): TGTGCCAGTAGTCGCCCTGGACAGGGATCCTACAATGAGCAGTTCTTC. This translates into CASSRPGQGSYNEQFF.

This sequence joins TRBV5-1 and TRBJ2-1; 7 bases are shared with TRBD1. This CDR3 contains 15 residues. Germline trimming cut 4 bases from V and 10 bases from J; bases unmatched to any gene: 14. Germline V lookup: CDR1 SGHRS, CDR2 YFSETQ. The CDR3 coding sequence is TGCGCCAGCAGCCCCCTGGGAACAGGGGATGTCGAGCAGTTCTTC. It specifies CASSPLGTGDVEQFF.

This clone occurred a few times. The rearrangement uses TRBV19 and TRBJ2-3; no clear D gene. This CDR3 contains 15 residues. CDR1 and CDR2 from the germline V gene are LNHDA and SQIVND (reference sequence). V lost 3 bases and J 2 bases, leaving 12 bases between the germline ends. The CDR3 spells CASSIIRSNTDTQYF. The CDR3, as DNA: TGTGCCAGTAGTATTATTAGATCAAACACAGATACGCAGTATTTT.

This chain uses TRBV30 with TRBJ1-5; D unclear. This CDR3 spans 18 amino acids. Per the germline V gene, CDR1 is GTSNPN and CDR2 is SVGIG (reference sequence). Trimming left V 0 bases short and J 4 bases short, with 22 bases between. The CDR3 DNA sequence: TGTGCCTGGAGTGTACTCCCACTACTAGCGGGTCAAAATCAGCCCCAGCATTTT. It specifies CAWSVLPLLAGQNQPQHF.

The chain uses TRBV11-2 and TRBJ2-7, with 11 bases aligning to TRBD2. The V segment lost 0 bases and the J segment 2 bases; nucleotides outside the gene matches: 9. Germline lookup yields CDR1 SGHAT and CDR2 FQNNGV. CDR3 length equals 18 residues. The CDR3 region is CASSLDYLGTSGAYEQYF. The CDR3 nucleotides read TGTGCCAGCAGCTTAGATTACCTCGGGACTAGCGGAGCCTACGAGCAGTACTTC.

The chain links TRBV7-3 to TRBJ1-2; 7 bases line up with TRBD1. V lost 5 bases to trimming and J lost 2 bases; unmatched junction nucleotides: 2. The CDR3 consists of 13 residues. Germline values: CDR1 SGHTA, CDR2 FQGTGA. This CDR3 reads CASSQGQNYGYTF. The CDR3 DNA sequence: TGTGCCAGCAGCCAGGGACAGAACTATGGCTACACCTTC.

Here the CDR3 DNA reads TGTGCCAGCAGATCTCAGGGGGCTCTAACCTACGAGCAGTACTTC. This codes for CASRSQGALTYEQYF. The genes are TRBV28 and TRBJ2-7; TRBD1 agrees at 8 bases. The V and J ends lost 6 bases and 2 bases, in that order; junction bases with no gene match: 9. CDR1 and CDR2 from the germline V gene are MDHEN and SYDVKM. The CDR3 contains 15 residues.

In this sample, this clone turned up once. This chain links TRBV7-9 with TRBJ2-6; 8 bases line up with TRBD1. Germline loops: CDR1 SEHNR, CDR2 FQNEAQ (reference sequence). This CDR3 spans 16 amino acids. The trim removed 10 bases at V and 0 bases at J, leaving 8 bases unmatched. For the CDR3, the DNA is TGTGCCACCGAGGACAGGGCCTTCTCTGGGGCCAACGTCCTGACTTTC. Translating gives CATEDRAFSGANVLTF. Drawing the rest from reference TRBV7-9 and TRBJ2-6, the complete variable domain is DTGVSQNPRHKITKRGQNVTFRCDPISEHNRLYWYRQTLGQGPEFLTYFQNEAQLEKSRLLSDRFSAERPKGSFSTLEIQRTEQGDSAMYLCATEDRAFSGANVLTFGAGSRLTVL.

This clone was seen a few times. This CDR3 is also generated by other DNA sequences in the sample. CDR3 sequence: CASSEQGSSYNEQFF. The CDR3 nucleotides read TGTGCCAGCAGTGAACAGGGTAGCTCCTACAATGAGCAGTTCTTC. The chain combines TRBV6-4 with TRBJ2-1, with D perhaps matching TRBD1 (6 bases). The CDR3 is 15 residues long. Germline CDR1 is MRHNA and CDR2 is SNTAGT. The ends were cut back, 3 bases at V and 0 bases at J, with 9 bases in the middle.

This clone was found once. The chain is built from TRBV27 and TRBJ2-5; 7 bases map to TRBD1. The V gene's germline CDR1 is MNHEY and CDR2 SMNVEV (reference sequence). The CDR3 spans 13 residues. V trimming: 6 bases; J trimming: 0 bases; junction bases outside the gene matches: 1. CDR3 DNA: TGTGCCAGCAGGGGACAGTACCAAGAGACCCAGTACTTC. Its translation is CASRGQYQETQYF.

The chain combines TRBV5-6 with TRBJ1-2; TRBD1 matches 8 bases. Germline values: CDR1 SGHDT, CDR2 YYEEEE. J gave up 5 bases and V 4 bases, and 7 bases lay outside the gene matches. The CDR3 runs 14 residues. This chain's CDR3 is CASSLGQGFYGYTF. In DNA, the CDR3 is TGTGCCAGCAGCCTCGGACAGGGCTTTTATGGCTACACCTTC.

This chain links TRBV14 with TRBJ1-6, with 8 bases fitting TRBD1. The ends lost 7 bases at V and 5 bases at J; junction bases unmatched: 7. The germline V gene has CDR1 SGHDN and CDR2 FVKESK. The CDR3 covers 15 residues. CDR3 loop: CASTPTGVNNSPLHF. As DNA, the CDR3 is TGTGCCAGCACCCCGACAGGGGTGAATAATTCACCCCTCCACTTT.

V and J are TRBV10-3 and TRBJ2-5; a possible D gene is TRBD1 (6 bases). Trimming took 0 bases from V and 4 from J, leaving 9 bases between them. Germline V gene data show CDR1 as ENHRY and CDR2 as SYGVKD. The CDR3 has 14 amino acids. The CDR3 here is CAISESGRGETQYF. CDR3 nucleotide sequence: TGTGCCATCAGTGAGTCAGGCAGGGGAGAGACCCAGTACTTC.

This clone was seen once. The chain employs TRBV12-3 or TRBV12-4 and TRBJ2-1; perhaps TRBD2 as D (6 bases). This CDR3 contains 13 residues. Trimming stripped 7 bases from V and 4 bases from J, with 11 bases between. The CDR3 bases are TGTGCCAGCACTCTCCGGGGGTACAATGAGCAGTTCTTC. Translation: CASTLRGYNEQFF.

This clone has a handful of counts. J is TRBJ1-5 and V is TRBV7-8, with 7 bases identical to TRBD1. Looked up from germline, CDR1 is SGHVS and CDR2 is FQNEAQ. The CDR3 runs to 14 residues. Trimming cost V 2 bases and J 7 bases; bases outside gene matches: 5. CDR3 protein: CASSLTTGAQPQHF. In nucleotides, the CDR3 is TGTGCCAGCAGCTTAACTACAGGGGCACAGCCCCAGCATTTT.

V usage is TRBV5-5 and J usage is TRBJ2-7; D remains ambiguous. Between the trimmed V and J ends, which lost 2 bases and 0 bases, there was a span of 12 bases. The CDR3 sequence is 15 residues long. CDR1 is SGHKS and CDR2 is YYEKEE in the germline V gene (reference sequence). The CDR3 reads CASSFGPAGSYEQYF. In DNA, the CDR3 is TGTGCCAGCAGCTTTGGTCCCGCCGGCTCCTACGAGCAGTACTTC.

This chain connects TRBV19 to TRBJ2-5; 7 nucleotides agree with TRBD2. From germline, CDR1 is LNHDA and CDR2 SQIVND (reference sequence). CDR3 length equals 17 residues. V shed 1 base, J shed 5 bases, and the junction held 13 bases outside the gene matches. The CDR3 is CASSIGSQAGFLETQYF. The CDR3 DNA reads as TGTGCCAGTAGTATAGGCTCTCAAGCGGGATTTTTGGAGACCCAGTACTTC.

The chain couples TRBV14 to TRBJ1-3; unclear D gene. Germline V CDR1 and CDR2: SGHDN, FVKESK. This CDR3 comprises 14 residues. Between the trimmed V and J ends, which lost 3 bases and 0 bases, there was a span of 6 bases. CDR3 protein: CASSQELSGNTIYF. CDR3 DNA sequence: TGTGCCAGCAGCCAGGAGCTCTCTGGAAACACCATATATTTT.